Following are 6 T cell receptor beta chains from one sample sequenced in a study of shared clonotypes between healthy human individuals. Data came from immunoSEQ multiplex PCR; TCRdb stores just in-frame clones and leaves some out. The sample comprises 2.3 million or so clones, approximately 95% of which are singletons, and 0.39% rests with the top ten. Sequencing was done on a sample of naive CD4+ T cells from PBMCs. Subset meaning: CD45RA+ positively selected. The receptors come from a man between 18 and 35 years old in good health. Some clones in this sample may be carry-over from other donors' samples.

This chain joins TRBV6-5 and TRBJ2-1; no reliable D call. With 3 bases removed from V and 7 bases from J, the gap between germline ends came to 16 bases. The CDR3 contains 15 residues. Germline assignment: CDR1 MNHEY and CDR2 SVGAGI. CDR3 in amino acids: CASSYGDAARNEQFF. The CDR3 bases are TGTGCCAGCAGTTATGGCGACGCAGCGAGGAATGAGCAGTTCTTC.

V and J are TRBV28 and TRBJ1-2; TRBD1 is a possible D gene (5 bases). Germline-derived CDR1 and CDR2 are MDHEN and SYDVKM. Deletions cut 1 base from V and 8 bases from J, with 14 bases between. CDR3 length: 14 amino acids. CDR3 DNA: TGTGCCAGCAGTTTATCTGGGGGGATCTGGGGCTACACCTTC. It encodes CASSLSGGIWGYTF.

As DNA, the CDR3 is TGTGCCAGCAGCATAGGGACAGGTGAGAACGAGCAGTACTTC. As protein: CASSIGTGENEQYF. This chain joins TRBV27 and TRBJ2-7; 8 bases match TRBD1. The length of the CDR3 is 14 residues. From germline, CDR1 is MNHEY and CDR2 SMNVEV (reference sequence). The trim removed 6 bases at V and 5 bases at J, leaving 9 bases unmatched.

The chain carries TRBV28 and TRBJ2-7, with 7 bases that match TRBD1. The CDR3 spans 15 residues. Germline V gene lookup returns CDR1 MDHEN and CDR2 SYDVKM. The trim removed 5 bases at V and 2 bases at J, leaving 9 bases unmatched. CDR3 residues: CASSPRQGVTYEQYF. The CDR3 nucleotides are TGTGCCAGCAGTCCAAGACAGGGAGTCACCTACGAGCAGTACTTC. Full variable domain (rest looked up from reference TRBV28 and TRBJ2-7): DVKVTQSSRYLVKRTGEKVFLECVQDMDHENMFWYRQDPGLGLRLIYFSYDVKMKEKGDIPEGYSVSREKKERFSLILESASTNQTSMYLCASSPRQGVTYEQYFGPGTRLTVT.

The chain recombines TRBV6-5 with TRBJ2-1, with 7 bases aligning to TRBD2. The CDR3 is 16 amino acids. Germline V gives CDR1 MNHEY, CDR2 SVGAGI. The J segment lost 2 bases and the V segment lost 2 bases, leaving 6 bases of the junction unmatched. This CDR3 is CASSYGGGFPYNEQFF. The CDR3, as DNA: TGTGCCAGCAGTTACGGCGGGGGTTTCCCCTACAATGAGCAGTTCTTC.

CDR3 protein: CASSFGRGGHSYSYEQYF. The CDR3 nucleotides read TGTGCCAGCAGCTTTGGGCGCGGGGGGCATTCGTACTCCTACGAGCAGTACTTC. The genes are TRBV7-8 and TRBJ2-7, with 8 bases that match TRBD2. The CDR3 loop spans 18 amino acids. The trim removed 3 bases at V and 0 bases at J, leaving 13 bases unmatched. Germline V gives CDR1 SGHVS, CDR2 FQNEAQ.